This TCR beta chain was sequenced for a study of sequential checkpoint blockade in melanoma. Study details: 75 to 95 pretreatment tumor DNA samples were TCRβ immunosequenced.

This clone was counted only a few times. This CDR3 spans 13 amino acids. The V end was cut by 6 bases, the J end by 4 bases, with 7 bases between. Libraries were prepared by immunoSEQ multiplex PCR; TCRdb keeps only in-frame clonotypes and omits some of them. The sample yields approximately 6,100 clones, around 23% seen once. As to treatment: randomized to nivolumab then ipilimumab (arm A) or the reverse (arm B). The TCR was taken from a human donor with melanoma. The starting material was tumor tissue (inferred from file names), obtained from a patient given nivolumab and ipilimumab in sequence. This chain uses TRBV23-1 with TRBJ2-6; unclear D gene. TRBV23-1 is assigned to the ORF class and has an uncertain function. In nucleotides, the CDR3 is TGCGCCAGCAGCTTCGAGGGGGCCAACGTCCTGACTTTC. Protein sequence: CASSFEGANVLTF.